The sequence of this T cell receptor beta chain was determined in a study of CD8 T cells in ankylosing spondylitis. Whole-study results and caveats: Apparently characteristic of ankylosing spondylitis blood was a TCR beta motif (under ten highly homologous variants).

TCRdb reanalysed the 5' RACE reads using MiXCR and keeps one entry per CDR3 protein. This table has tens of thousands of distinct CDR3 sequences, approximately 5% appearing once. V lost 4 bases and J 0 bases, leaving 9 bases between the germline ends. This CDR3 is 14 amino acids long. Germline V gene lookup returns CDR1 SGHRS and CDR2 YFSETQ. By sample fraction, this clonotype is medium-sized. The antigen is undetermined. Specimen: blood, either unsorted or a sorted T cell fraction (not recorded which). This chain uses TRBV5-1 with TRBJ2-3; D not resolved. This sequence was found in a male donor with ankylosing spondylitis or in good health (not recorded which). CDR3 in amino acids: CASSLGESTDTQYF. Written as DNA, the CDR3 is TGCGCCAGCAGCCTCGGAGAGAGCACAGATACGCAGTATTTT.